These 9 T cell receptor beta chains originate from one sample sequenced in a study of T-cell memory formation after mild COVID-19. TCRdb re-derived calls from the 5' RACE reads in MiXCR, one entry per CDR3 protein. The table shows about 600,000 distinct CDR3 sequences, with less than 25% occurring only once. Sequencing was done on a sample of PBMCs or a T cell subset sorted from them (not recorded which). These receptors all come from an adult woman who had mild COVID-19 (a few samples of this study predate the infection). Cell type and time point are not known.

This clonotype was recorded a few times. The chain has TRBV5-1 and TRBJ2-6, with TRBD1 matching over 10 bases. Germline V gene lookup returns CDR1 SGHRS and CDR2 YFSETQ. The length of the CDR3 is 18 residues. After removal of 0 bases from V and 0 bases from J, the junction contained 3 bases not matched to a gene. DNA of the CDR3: TGCGCCAGCAGCTTGGTTGGACAGGGGGGCTCTGGGGCCAACGTCCTGACTTTC. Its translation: CASSLVGQGGSGANVLTF.

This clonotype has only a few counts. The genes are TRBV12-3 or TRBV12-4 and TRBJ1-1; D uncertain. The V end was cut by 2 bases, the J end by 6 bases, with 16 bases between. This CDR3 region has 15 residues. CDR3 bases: TGTGCCAGCAGTTTACACTGGGGAGGGTCCGCTGAAGCTTTCTTT. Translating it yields CASSLHWGGSAEAFF.

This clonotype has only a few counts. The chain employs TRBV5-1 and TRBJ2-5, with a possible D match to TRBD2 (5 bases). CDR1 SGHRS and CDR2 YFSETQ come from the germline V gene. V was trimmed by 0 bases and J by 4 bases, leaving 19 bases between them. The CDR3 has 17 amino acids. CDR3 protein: CASSLAVGGASGETQYF. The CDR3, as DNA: TGCGCCAGCAGCTTGGCGGTCGGAGGCGCAAGTGGAGAGACCCAGTACTTC. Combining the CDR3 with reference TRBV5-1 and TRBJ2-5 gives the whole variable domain KAGVTQTPRYLIKTRGQQVTLSCSPISGHRSVSWYQQTPGQGLQFLFEYFSETQRNKGNFPGRFSGRQFSNSRSEMNVSTLELGDSALYLCASSLAVGGASGETQYFGPGTRLLVL.

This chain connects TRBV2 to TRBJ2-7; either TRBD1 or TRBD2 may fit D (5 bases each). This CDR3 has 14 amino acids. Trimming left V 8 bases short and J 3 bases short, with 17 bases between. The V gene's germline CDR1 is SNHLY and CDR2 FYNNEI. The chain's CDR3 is CASRNRFGDYEQYF. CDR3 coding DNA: TGTGCCAGCCGCAACAGGTTCGGGGACTACGAGCAGTACTTC.

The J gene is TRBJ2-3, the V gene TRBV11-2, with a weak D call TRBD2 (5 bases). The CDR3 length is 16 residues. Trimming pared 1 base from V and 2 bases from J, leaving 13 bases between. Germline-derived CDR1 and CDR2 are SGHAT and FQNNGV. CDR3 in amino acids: CASSLGSSGYTDTQYF. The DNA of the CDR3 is TGTGCCAGCAGCTTAGGATCAAGCGGCTACACAGATACGCAGTATTTT. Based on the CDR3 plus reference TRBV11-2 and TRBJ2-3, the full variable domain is EAGVAQSPRYKIIEKRQSVAFWCNPISGHATLYWYQQILGQGPKLLIQFQNNGVVDDSQLPKDRFSAERLKGVDSTLKIQPAKLEDSAVYLCASSLGSSGYTDTQYFGPGTRLTVL.

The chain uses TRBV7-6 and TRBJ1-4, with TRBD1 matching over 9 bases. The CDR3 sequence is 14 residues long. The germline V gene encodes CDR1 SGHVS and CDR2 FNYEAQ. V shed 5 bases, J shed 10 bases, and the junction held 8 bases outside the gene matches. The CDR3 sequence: CASSAGTGQTKLFF. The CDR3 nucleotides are TGTGCCAGCAGCGCCGGGACAGGGCAGACAAAACTGTTTTTT.

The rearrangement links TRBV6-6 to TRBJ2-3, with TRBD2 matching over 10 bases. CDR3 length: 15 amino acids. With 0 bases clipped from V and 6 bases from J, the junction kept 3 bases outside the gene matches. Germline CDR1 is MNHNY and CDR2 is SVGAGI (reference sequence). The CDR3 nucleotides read TGTGCCAGCAGTTACTCACTAGCGGGAAGGGATACGCAGTATTTT. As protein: CASSYSLAGRDTQYF.

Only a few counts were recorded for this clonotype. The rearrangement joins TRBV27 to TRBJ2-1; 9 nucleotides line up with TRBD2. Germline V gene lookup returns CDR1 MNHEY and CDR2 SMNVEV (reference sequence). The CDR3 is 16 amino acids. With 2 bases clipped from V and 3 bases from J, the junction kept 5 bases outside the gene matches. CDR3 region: CASSLLGGGGYNEQFF. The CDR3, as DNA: TGTGCCAGCAGTTTACTCGGCGGGGGGGGCTACAATGAGCAGTTCTTC.

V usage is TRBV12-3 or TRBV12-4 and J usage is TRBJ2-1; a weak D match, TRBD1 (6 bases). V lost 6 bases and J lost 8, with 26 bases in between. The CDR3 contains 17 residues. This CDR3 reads CASSKRLGTRRMYEQFF. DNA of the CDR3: TGTGCCAGCAGCAAACGACTCGGGACACGACGCATGTATGAGCAGTTCTTC.